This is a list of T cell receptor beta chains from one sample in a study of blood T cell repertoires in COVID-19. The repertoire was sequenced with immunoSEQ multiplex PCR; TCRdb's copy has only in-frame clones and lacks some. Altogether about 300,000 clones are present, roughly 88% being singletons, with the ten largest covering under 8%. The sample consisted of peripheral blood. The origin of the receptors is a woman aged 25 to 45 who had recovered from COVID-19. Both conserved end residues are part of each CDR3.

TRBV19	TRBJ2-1	CASNHRGNEQFF
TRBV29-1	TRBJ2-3	CSVETDTDTQYF
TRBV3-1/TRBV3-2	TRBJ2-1	CASSQEGPRGGYNEQFF
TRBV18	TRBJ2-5	CASSPRTGRETQYF
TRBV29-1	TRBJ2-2	CSVAGPGELFF
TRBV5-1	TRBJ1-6	CASSLGRGVYSPLHF
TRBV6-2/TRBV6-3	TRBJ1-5	CASSYSQDQPQHF
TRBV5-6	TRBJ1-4	CASSPWAVNEKLFF
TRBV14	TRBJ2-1	CASSRRYDEQFF
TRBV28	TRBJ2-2	CASPNFSGELFF
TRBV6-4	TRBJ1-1	CASSDSPGMNTEAFF
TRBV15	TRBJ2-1	CATSSLTSAHNEQFF
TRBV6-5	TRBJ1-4	CASTERHATNEKLFF
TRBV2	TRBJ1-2	CASSRSGQVDNYGYTF
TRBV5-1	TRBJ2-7	CASSLSGPSYEQYF
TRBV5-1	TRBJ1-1	CASHNSQVGTEAFF
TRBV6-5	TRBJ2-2	CASSTHTGELFF
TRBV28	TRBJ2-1	CASSLGGGFDEQFF
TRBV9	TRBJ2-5	CASSLAGRETQYF
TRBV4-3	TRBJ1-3	CASSQVPDRGIYF
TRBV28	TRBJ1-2	CASSLEGYGYTF
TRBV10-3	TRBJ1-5	CAIRGAVDQPQHF
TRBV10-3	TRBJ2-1	CALSAGGLNNEQFF
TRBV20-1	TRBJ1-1	CSAWDKSEAFF
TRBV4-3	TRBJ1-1	CASSQDYELMNTEAFF
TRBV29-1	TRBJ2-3	CSVERRYLIGTQYF
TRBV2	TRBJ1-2	CASSELRIDYGYTF
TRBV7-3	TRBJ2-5	CASSPRSTTQETQYF
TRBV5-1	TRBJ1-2	CASSWDTANYGYTF